The 9 T cell receptor beta chains below all came from one sample that was sequenced in a study of OX40 agonist ivuxolimab in advanced cancers. The table came from immunoSEQ multiplex PCR; TCRdb's copy has only in-frame clones and leaves some out. The table lists roughly 63,000 clones, approximately 90% of them singletons. The sample in question was CD4+ or CD8+ T cells sorted from blood, obtained in a trial of the OX40 agonist ivuxolimab. The receptors shown here come from an adult with an advanced solid tumor such as melanoma, head and neck, liver or kidney cancer.

The J gene is TRBJ1-5, the V gene TRBV7-8; D possibly corresponds to TRBD1 (5 bases). The V gene's germline CDR1 is SGHVS and CDR2 FQNEAQ. The CDR3 is 14 residues long. The ends were cut back, 6 bases at V and 7 bases at J, with 16 bases in the middle. CDR3 coding DNA: TGTGCCAGCAGTCACGACAGCCAGGGACAGCCCCAGCATTTT. Translated, it gives CASSHDSQGQPQHF.

The rearrangement uses TRBV4-1 and TRBJ2-7; 9 nucleotides align to TRBD2. The junction had 8 bases not matched to a gene; V was cut back by 1 base and J by 4 bases. CDR1 MGHRA and CDR2 YSYEKL come from the germline V gene. The CDR3 extends over 16 amino acids. The CDR3 reads CASSQVWLAGPYEQYF. In DNA form, the CDR3 reads TGCGCCAGCAGCCAAGTATGGCTAGCGGGACCTTACGAGCAGTACTTC.

The chain employs TRBV7-2 and TRBJ2-1; TRBD1 agrees at 9 bases. Germline CDR1 is SGHTA and CDR2 is FQGNSA. With 5 bases clipped from V and 2 bases from J, the junction kept 4 bases outside the gene matches. There are 15 residues in the CDR3. Here the CDR3 DNA reads TGTGCCAGCAGCCCGGACAGGGGTCCCTACAATGAGCAGTTCTTC. It encodes CASSPDRGPYNEQFF.

The count of this clone is one. This chain connects TRBV5-1 to TRBJ2-7; possibly TRBD2 for D (5 bases). The CDR3 extends over 12 amino acids. The germline V gene encodes CDR1 SGHRS and CDR2 YFSETQ. V was shortened by 0 bases and J by 5 bases, with 6 bases between the two germline ends. The CDR3 protein is CASSLDSDEQYF. CDR3 DNA: TGCGCCAGCAGCTTGGATAGCGACGAGCAGTACTTC.

This rearrangement joins TRBV6-5 to TRBJ2-2, with a tentative D call TRBD2 (6 bases). Trimming took 7 bases from V and 4 from J, leaving 13 bases between them. The CDR3 loop spans 14 amino acids. The germline V gene encodes CDR1 MNHEY and CDR2 SVGAGI. CDR3 coding DNA: TGTGCCAGCAATCGGGAGTGGGGCACCGGGGAGCTGTTTTTT. It translates to CASNREWGTGELFF.

This sequence joins TRBV6-5 and TRBJ2-1, with 14 positions matching TRBD2. This CDR3 has 14 amino acids. J gave up 15 bases and V 5 bases, and 9 bases lay outside the gene matches. The germline V gene has CDR1 MNHEY and CDR2 SVGAGI. The CDR3 spells CASSPGLAGVYRFF. The CDR3, as DNA: TGTGCCAGCAGTCCGGGACTAGCGGGAGTCTATCGGTTCTTC.

This clone was seen a single time. The chain links TRBV9 to TRBJ2-1; D unclear. The V end lost 3 bases, the J end lost 10 bases, and 17 bases lay between the germline ends. The CDR3 covers 14 residues. Germline-derived CDR1 and CDR2 are SGDLS and YYNGEE. The CDR3 sequence is CASSGQGNRPEQFF. The CDR3 DNA sequence: TGTGCCAGCAGCGGCCAAGGAAACCGCCCCGAGCAGTTCTTC. The variable domain in full, completed from reference TRBV9 and TRBJ2-1, reads DSGVTQTPKHLITATGQRVTLRCSPRSGDLSVYWYQQSLDQGLQFLIQYYNGEERAKGNILERFSAQQFPDLHSELNLSSLELGDSALYFCASSGQGNRPEQFFGPGTRLTVL.

The rearrangement links TRBV11-1 to TRBJ2-7, with 10 bases matching TRBD2. The CDR3 spans 15 residues. The junction had 3 bases not matched to a gene; V was cut back by 2 bases and J by 2 bases. Germline V gene sequence: CDR1 SGHAT, CDR2 FQDESV (reference sequence). CDR3 in amino acids: CASSLLAGEAYEQYF. The DNA of the CDR3 is TGTGCCAGCAGCTTACTAGCGGGAGAGGCCTACGAGCAGTACTTC.

The rearrangement joins TRBV9 to TRBJ2-4, with TRBD2 matching over 8 bases. CDR3 length equals 16 residues. CDR1 is SGDLS, CDR2 YYNGEE, per germline. Trimming took 0 bases from V and 5 from J; bases not matched to a gene: 7. The CDR3 DNA sequence: TGTGCCAGCAGCGTAGATTCGGGAGGGTTGGAAAACATTCAGTACTTC. Protein: CASSVDSGGLENIQYF.